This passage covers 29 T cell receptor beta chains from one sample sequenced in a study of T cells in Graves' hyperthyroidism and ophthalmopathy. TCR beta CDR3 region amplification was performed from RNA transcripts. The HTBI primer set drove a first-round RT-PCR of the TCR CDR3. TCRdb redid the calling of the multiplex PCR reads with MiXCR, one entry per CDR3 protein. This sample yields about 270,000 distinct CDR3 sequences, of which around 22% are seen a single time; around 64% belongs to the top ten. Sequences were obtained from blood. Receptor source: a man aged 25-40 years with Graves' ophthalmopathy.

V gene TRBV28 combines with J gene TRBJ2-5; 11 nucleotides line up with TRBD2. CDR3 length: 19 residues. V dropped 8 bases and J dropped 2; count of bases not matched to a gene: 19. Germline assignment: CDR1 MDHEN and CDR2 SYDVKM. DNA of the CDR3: TGTGCCAGCCCACCTGAGTTAGCGGGACTAGCGGCCCTTCAAGAGACCCAGTACTTC. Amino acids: CASPPELAGLAALQETQYF.

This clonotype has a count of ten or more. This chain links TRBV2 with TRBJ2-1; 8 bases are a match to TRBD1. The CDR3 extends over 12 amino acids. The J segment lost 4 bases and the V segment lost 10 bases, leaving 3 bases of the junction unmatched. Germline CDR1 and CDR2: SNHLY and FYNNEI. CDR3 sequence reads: CATGTGYNEQFF. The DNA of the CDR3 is TGTGCCACCGGGACAGGATACAATGAGCAGTTCTTC.

This CDR3 is CASSFSGTGEYGYTF. As DNA, the CDR3 is TGTGCCAGCAGCTTTTCCGGGACAGGGGAATATGGCTACACCTTC. The genes are TRBV6-1 and TRBJ1-2, with TRBD1 matching 10 bases. J gave up 5 bases and V 6 bases, and 9 bases lay outside the gene matches. CDR3 length equals 15 residues. Germline V lookup: CDR1 MNHNS, CDR2 SASEGT.

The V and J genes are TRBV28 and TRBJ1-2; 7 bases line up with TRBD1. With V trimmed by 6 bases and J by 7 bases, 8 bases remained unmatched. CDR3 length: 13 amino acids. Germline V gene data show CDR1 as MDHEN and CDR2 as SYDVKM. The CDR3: CASSQTGAGGYTF. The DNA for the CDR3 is TGTGCCAGCAGCCAAACAGGGGCGGGTGGCTACACCTTC.

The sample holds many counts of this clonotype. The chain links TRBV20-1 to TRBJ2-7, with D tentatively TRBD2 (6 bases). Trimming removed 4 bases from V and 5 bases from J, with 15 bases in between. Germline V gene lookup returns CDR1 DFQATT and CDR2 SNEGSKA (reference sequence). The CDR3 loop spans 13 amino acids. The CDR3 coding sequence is TGCAGTGCTATAGGAGGGCCGGGAGACGAGCAGTACTTC. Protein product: CSAIGGPGDEQYF.

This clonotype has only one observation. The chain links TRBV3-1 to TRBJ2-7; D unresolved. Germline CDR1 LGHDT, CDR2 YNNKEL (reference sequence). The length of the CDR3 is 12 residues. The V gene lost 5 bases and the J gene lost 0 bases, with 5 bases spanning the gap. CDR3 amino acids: CASSSPSYEQYF. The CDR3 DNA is TGTGCCAGCAGCTCGCCCTCCTACGAGCAGTACTTC.

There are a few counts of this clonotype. CDR3 in amino acids: CASSLRKGRSYEQYF. DNA of the CDR3: TGTGCCAGCAGTTTGAGGAAGGGGCGCTCCTACGAGCAGTACTTC. The genes are TRBV28 and TRBJ2-7, with D tentatively TRBD1 (5 bases). In germline, CDR1 is MDHEN, CDR2 SYDVKM. This CDR3 is built from 15 residues. V lost 3 bases and J 0 bases, leaving 12 bases between the germline ends.

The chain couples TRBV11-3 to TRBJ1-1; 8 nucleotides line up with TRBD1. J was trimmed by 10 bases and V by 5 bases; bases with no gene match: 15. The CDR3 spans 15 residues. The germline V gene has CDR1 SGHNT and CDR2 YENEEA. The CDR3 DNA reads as TGTGCCAGCAGCCCGGAGAGGACAGGGATGAGGATAGCTTTCTTT. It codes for CASSPERTGMRIAFF.

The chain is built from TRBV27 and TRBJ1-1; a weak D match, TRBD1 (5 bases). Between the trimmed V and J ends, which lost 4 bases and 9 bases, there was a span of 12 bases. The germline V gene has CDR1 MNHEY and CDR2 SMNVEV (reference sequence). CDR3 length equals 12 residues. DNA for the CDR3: TGTGCCAGCAGTTCATGGGGGGAGAAAGCTTTCTTT. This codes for CASSSWGEKAFF.

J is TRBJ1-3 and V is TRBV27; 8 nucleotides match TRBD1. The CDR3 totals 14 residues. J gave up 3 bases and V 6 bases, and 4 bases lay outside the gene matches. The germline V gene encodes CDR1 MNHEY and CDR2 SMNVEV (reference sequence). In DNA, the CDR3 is TGTGCCAGCAGGCAGGGGGCGGGTGGAAACACCATATATTTT. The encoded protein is CASRQGAGGNTIYF.

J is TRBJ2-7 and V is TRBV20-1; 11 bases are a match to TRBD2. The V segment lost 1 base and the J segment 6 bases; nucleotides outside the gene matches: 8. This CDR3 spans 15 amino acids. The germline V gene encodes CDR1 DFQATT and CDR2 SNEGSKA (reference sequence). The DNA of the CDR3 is TGCAGTGCTAGAGTGGAGACTAGCGGGATTGCCGAGCAGTACTTC. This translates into CSARVETSGIAEQYF.

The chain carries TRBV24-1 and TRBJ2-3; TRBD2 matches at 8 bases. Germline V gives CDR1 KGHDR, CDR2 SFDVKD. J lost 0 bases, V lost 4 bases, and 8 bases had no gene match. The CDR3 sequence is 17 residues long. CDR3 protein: CATSDDLGGRSTDTQYF. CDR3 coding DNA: TGTGCCACCAGTGACGATCTGGGCGGGAGGAGCACAGATACGCAGTATTTT.

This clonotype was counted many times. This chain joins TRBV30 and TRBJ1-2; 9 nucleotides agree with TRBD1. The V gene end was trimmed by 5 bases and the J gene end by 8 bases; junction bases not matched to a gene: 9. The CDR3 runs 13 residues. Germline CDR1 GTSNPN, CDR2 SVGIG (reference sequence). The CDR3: CAWSAGQGIGYTF. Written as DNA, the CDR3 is TGTGCCTGGTCGGCGGGACAGGGAATCGGCTACACCTTC.

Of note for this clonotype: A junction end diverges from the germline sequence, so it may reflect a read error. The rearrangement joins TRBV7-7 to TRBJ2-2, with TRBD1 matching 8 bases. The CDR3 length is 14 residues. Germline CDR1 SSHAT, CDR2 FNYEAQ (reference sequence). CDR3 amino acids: CASSLTGVTGELFF. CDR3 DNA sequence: TGTGCTAGCAGCCTGACAGGGGTCACCGGGGAGCTGTTTTTT. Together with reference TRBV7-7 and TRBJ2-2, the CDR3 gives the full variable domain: GAGVSQSPRYKVTKRGQDVTLRCDPISSHATLYWYQQALGQGPEFLTYFNYEAQPDKSGLPSDRFSAERPEGSISTLTIQRTEQRDSAMYRCASSLTGVTGELFFGEGSRLTVL.

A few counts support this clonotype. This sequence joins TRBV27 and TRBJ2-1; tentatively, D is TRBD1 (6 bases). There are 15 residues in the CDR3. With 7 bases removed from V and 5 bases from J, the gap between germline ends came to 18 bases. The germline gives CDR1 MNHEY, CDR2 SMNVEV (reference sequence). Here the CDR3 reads CASKRDRDINNEQFF. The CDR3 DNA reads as TGTGCCAGCAAAAGGGACCGGGACATCAACAATGAGCAGTTCTTC.

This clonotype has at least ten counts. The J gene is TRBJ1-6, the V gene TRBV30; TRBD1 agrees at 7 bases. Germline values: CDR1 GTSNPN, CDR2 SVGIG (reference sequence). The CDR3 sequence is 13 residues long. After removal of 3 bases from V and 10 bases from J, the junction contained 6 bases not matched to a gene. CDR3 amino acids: CAWRVGDRSPLHF. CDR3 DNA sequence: TGTGCCTGGAGAGTGGGGGACAGATCACCCCTCCACTTT.

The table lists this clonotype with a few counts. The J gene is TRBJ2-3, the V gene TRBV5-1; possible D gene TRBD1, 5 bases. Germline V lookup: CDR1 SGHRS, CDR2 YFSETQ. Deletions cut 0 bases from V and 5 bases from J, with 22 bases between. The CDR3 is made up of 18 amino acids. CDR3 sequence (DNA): TGCGCCAGCAGCTTGGGGGGCGGCAGGGTTGGATTTGGAGATACGCAGTATTTT. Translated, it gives CASSLGGGRVGFGDTQYF.

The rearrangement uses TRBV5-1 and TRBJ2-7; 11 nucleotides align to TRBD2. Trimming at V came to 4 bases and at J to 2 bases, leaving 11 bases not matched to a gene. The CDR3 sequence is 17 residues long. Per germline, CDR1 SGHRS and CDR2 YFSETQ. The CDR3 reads CASSASLLAGAPYEQYF. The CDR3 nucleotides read TGCGCCAGCAGCGCCTCGCTACTAGCGGGAGCCCCCTACGAGCAGTACTTC.

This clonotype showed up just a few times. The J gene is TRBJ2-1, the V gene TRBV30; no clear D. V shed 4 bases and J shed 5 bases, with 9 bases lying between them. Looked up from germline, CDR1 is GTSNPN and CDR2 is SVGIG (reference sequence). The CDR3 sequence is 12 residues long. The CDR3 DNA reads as TGTGCCTGGATTAAGCAGAACAATGAGCAGTTCTTC. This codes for CAWIKQNNEQFF.

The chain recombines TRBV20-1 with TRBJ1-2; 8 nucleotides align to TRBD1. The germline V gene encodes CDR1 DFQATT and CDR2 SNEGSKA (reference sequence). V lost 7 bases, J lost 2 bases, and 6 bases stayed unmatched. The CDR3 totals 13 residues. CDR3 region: CSVPQGANYGYTF. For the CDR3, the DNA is TGCAGTGTACCCCAGGGGGCGAACTATGGCTACACCTTC.

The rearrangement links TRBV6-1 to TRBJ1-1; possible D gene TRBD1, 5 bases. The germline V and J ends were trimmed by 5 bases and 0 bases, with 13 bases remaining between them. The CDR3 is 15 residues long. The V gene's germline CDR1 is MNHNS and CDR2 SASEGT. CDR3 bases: TGTGCCAGCAGTACTTTGGGGCTTATGAACACTGAAGCTTTCTTT. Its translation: CASSTLGLMNTEAFF.

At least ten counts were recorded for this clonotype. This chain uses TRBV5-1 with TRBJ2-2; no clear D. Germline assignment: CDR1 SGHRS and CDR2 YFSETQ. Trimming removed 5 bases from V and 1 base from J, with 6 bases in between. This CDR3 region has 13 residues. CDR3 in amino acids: CASRRRNTGELFF. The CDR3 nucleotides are TGCGCCAGCAGGAGGAGGAACACCGGGGAGCTGTTTTTT.

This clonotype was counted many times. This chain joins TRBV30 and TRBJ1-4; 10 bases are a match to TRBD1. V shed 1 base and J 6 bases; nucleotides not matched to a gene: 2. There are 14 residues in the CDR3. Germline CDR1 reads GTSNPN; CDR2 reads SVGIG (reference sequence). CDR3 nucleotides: TGTGCCTGGAGTGCCGACAGGGGGCATGAAAAACTGTTTTTT. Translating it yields CAWSADRGHEKLFF.

CDR3 residues: CATRWDSNTEAFF. CDR3 nucleotide sequence: TGTGCCACCAGGTGGGACTCCAACACTGAAGCTTTCTTT. The chain couples TRBV15 to TRBJ1-1; D possibly corresponds to TRBD1 (5 bases). V was shortened by 6 bases and J by 2 bases, with 10 bases between the two germline ends. The germline gives CDR1 LNHNV, CDR2 YYDKDF (reference sequence). The CDR3 runs to 13 residues.

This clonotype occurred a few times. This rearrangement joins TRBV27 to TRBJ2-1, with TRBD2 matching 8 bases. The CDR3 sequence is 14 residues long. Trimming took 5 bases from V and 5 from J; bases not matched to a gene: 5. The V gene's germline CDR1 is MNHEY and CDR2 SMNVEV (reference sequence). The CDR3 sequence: CASSPGGEDNEQFF. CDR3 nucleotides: TGTGCCAGCAGTCCCGGGGGGGAGGACAATGAGCAGTTCTTC.

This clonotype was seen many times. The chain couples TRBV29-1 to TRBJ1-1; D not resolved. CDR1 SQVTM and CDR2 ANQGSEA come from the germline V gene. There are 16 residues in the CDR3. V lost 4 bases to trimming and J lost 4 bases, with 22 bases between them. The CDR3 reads CSVVRRLFPSGTEAFF. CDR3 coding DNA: TGCAGCGTTGTACGCAGGCTATTTCCCTCCGGCACTGAAGCTTTCTTT.

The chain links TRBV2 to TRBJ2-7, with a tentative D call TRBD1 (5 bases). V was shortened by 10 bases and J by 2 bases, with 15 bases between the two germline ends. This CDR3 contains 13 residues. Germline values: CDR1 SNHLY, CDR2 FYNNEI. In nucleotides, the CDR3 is TGTGCCAACAGCCTTGGACAAGCCTACGAGCAGTACTTC. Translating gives CANSLGQAYEQYF.

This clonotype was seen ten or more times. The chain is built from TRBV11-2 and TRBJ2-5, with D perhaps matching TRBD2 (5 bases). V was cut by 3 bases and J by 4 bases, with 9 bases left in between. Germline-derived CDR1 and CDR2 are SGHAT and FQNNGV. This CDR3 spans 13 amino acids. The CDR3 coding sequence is TGTGCCAGCAGCTTGAGGGTGGGAGAGACCCAGTACTTC. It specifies CASSLRVGETQYF. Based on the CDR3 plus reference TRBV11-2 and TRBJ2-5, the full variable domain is EAGVAQSPRYKIIEKRQSVAFWCNPISGHATLYWYQQILGQGPKLLIQFQNNGVVDDSQLPKDRFSAERLKGVDSTLKIQPAKLEDSAVYLCASSLRVGETQYFGPGTRLLVL.

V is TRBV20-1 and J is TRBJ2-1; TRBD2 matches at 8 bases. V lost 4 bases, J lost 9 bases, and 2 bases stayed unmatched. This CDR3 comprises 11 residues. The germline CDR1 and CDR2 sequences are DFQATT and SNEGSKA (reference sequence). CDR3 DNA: TGCAGTGCTACCCGGGGGGGTGAGCAGTTCTTC. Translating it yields CSATRGGEQFF.